One T cell receptor (beta chain) is described in this entry. What it binds is not known. The data stem from a study of yellow fever vaccine responses in identical twins. Study observations and caveats: Reportedly, twins showed a vaccine T cell response that looked partly convergent and partly personalized.

J was trimmed by 7 bases and V by 2 bases; bases with no gene match: 7. This CDR3 is built from 15 residues. The germline V gene has CDR1 MRHNA and CDR2 SNTAGT. TCRdb re-called the RT-PCR reads through MiXCR, storing one row per CDR3 protein. The table shows approximately 2,000 distinct CDR3 sequences, with around 33% occurring only once. The TCR comes from a woman aged 18-30 years who received the yellow fever vaccine. The specimen comprised T cells from blood (PBMCs), unsorted or a sorted subset (not recorded which), sampled before or after yellow fever vaccination (not recorded which). The genes are TRBV6-4 and TRBJ2-1; TRBD2 agrees at 8 bases. In DNA form, the CDR3 reads TGTGCCAGCAGTGACGGGAGCGGGAGTGGGAATGAGCAGTTCTTC. Residues: CASSDGSGSGNEQFF.